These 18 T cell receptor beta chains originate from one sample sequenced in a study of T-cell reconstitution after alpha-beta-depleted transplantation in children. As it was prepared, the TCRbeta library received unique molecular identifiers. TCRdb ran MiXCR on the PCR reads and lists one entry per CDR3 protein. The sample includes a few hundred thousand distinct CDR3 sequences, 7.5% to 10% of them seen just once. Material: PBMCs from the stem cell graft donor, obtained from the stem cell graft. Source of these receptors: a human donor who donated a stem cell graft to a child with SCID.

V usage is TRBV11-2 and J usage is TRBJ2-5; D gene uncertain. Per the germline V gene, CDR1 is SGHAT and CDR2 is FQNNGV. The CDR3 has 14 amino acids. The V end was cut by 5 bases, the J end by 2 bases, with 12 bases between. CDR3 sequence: CASSPHSQQETQYF. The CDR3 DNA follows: TGTGCCAGCAGCCCACACAGCCAACAAGAGACCCAGTACTTC.

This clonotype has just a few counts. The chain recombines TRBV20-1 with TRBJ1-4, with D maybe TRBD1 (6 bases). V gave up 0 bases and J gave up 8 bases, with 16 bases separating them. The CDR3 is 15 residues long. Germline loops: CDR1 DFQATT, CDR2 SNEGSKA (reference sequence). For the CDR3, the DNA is TGCAGTGCTAGAGAACACAGGGACGGGGGAGAAAAACTGTTTTTT. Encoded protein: CSAREHRDGGEKLFF.

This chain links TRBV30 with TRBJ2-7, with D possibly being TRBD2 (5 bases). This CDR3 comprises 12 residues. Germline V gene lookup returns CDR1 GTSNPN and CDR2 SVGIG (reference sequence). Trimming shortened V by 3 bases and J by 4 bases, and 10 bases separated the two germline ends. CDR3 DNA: TGTGCCTGGAGCGGAGAGGGATACGAGCAGTACTTC. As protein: CAWSGEGYEQYF.

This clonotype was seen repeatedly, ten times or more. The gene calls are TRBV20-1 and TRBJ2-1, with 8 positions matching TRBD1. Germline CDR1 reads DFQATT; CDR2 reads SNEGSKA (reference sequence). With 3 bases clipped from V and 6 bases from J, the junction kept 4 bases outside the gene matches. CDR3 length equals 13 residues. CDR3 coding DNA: TGCAGTGCTAGCCGGGGACAGGCCAATGAGCAGTTCTTC. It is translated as CSASRGQANEQFF.

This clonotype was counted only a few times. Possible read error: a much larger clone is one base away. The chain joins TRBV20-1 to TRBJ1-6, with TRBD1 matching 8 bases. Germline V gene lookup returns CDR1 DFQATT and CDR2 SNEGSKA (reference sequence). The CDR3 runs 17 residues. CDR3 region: CCAREDRASSYNSPLHF. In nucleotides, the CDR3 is TGCTGTGCTAGAGAGGACAGGGCGAGCTCCTATAATTCACCCCTCCACTTT.

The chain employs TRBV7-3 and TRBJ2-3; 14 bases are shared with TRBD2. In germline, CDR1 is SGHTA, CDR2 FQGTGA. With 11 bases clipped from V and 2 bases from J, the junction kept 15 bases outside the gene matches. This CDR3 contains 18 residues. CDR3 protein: CAFSPTGTSGGSTDTQYF. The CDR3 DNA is TGTGCCTTCAGTCCAACCGGGACTAGCGGGGGTTCCACAGATACGCAGTATTTT.

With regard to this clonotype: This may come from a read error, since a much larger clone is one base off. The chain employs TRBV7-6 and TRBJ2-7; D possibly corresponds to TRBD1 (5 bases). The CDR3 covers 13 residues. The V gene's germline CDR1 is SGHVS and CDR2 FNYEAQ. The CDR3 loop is CPSSLVGQYEQYF. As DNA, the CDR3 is TGTCCCAGCAGCTTAGTGGGGCAATACGAGCAGTACTTC.

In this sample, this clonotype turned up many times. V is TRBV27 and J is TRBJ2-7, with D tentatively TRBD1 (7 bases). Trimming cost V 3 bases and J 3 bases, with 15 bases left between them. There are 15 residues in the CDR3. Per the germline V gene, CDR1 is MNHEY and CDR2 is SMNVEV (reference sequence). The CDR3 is CASSLVAGGLYEQYF. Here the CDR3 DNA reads TGTGCCAGCAGTTTGGTGGCAGGGGGACTCTACGAGCAGTACTTC.

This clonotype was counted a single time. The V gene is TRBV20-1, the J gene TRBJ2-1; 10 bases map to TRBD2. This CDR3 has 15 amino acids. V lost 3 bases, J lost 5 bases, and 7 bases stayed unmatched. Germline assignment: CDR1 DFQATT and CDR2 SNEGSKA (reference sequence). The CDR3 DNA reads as TGCAGTGCTAGGAAACTAGCGGGGCCCCACAATGAGCAGTTCTTC. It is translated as CSARKLAGPHNEQFF.

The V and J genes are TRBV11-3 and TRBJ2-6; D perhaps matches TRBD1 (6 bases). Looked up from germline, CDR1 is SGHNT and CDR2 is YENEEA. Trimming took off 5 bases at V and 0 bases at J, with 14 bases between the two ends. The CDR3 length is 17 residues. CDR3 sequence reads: CASSKGTLNSGANVLTF. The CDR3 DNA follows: TGTGCCAGCAGCAAAGGGACACTTAACTCTGGGGCCAACGTCCTGACTTTC.

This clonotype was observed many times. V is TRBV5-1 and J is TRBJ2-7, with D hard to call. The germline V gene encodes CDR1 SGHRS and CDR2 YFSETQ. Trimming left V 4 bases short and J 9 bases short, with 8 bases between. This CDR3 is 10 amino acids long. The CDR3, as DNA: TGCGCCAGCAGCACGGTGGGGCAGTACTTC. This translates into CASSTVGQYF.

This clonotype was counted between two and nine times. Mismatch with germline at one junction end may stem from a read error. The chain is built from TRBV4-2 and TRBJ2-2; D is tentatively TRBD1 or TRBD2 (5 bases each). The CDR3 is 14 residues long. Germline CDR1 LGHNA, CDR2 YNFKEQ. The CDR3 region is CAISPSRDPEKLFF. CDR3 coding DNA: TGTGCCATCAGCCCCAGCCGGGACCCCGAGAAGTTGTTTTTT.

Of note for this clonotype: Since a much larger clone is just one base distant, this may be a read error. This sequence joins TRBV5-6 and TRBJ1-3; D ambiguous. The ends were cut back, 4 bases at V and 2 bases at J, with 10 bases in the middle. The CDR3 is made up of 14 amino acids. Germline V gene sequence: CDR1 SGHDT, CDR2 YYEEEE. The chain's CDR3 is CASSPDRTGNTIYF. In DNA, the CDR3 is TGTGCCAGCAGCCCGGATCGAACTGGAAACACCATATATTTT. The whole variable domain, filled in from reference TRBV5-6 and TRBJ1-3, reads DAGVTQSPTHLIKTRGQQVTLRCSPKSGHDTVSWYQQALGQGPQFIFQYYEEEERQRGNFPDRFSGHQFPNYSSELNVNALLLGDSALYLCASSPDRTGNTIYFGEGSWLTVV.

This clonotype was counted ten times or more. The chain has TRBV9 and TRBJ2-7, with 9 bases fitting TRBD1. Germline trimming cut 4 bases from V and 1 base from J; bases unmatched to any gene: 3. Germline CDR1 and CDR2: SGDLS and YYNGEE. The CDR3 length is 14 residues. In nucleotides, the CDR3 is TGTGCCAGCAGCCGGACAGGGGTTTCCTACGAGCAGTACTTC. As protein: CASSRTGVSYEQYF.

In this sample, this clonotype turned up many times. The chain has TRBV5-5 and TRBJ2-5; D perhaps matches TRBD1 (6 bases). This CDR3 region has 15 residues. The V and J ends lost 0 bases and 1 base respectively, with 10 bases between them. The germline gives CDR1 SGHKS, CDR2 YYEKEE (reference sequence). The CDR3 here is CASSLARQVQETQYF. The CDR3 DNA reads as TGTGCCAGCAGCTTGGCCCGACAGGTCCAAGAGACCCAGTACTTC.

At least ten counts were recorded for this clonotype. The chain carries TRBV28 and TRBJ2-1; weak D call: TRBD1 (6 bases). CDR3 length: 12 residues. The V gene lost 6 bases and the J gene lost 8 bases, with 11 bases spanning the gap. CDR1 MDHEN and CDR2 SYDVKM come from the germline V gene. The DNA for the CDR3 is TGTGCCAGCAGCTCCCAGGGGCATGAGCAGTTCTTC. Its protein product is CASSSQGHEQFF.

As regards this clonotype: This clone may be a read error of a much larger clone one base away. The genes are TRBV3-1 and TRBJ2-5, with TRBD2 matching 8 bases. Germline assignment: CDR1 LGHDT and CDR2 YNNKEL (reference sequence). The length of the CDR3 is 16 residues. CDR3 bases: TGTGCCTGCAGCCGTGGACTAGCTGCAGATGGGGAGACCCAGTACTTC. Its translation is CACSRGLAADGETQYF.

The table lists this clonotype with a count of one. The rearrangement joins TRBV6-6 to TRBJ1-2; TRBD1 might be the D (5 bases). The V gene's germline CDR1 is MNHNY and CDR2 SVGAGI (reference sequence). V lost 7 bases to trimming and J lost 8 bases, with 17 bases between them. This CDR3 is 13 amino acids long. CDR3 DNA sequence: TGTGCCAGCACCCAGGGACCGCCTGTAGGCTACACCTTC. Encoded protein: CASTQGPPVGYTF.